These 3 T cell receptor beta chains were all obtained from the same sample, sequenced in a study of Ad26.COV2.S vaccination and SARS-CoV-2 variants. Here immunoSEQ multiplex PCR was the method, and the copy in TCRdb shows in-frame clones only, minus some. The sample carries 300,000 to 400,000 clones, under 95% recorded once. The input for sequencing was peripheral blood, taken after recovery from COVID-19. The receptors come from a human donor who had recovered from COVID-19.

The chain recombines TRBV5-5 with TRBJ1-3; possible D gene TRBD1, 5 bases. The CDR3 is 15 amino acids. Germline V lookup: CDR1 SGHKS, CDR2 YYEKEE (reference sequence). The germline V and J ends were trimmed by 3 bases and 3 bases, with 13 bases remaining between them. CDR3 residues: CASSSGGAGGNTIYF. The CDR3 nucleotides read TGTGCCAGCAGCTCCGGCGGGGCAGGTGGAAACACCATATATTTT.

The chain recombines TRBV27 with TRBJ2-7, with D perhaps matching TRBD1 (5 bases). From germline, CDR1 is MNHEY and CDR2 SMNVEV (reference sequence). Trimming removed 0 bases at V and 3 bases at J, with 9 bases between. The CDR3 extends over 14 amino acids. For the CDR3, the DNA is TGTGCCAGCAGTTTATCGGCAGGGCACTACGAGCAGTACTTC. Protein product: CASSLSAGHYEQYF.

The chain uses TRBV4-1 and TRBJ2-2; TRBD1 aligns across 7 bases. This CDR3 contains 18 residues. The trim removed 4 bases at V and 4 bases at J, leaving 15 bases unmatched. Germline CDR1 and CDR2: MGHRA and YSYEKL. The CDR3: CASSLPKGARTVTGELFF. Written as DNA, the CDR3 is TGCGCCAGCAGCCTGCCAAAGGGGGCCCGGACAGTCACCGGGGAGCTGTTTTTT.